This TCR beta chain came from a study of tumor-infiltrating lymphocytes in primary liver carcinoma. General observations from the study: Tumor tissue displayed a significantly greater top-250-clone fraction than blood (p = 0.039).

In regard to this clonotype: Its matching antigen is unknown. Here the CDR3 omits its conserved ending phenylalanine or tryptophan, so a read error is the likely source. The DNA is omitted, as the CDR3 cannot be located on it reliably, and the CDR3 follows TCRdb's listing.

From approximately 20-30 mg of unsorted bulk tissue, DNA and RNA were co-extracted together. Surgical resection served as treatment for the primary liver carcinoma of these patients. The researchers produced TCR beta cDNA from around 500 ng total RNA with a constant-region primer. Amplification in three nested multiplex PCR rounds with slightly modified ARM-PCR gave rise to TCR beta libraries. TCRdb ran MiXCR on the multiplex PCR reads and lists one entry per CDR3 protein. The sample has fewer than 30,000 distinct CDR3 sequences; over 65% are singletons. Specimen: liver tumor tissue from sampling region 3. Subset in this sample: tumor region T3, left-lateral pole. The TCR sequence derives from a middle-aged man with primary liver carcinoma and hepatitis B virus infection.

The CDR3 sequence is CASSPPGLARSYEHYL. V and J are TRBV6-2 or TRBV6-3 and TRBJ2-7; TRBD2 is the table's D call, not checked against the DNA. The CDR3 totals 16 residues, both ends included. Germline V gene lookup returns CDR1 MNHEY and CDR2 SVGEGT.